A single sample gave rise to the 21 T cell receptor beta chains below, sequenced in a study of CD4 T cells in relation to SARS-CoV-2 and coronaviruses. Unexposed donor CD4+ T cells date from 2011-2018, before the COVID-19 pandemic. CD4+ T cells were isolated from the cells after 10 days of culture. The antigens these receptors bind are not known. The protocol was immunoSEQ multiplex PCR, while the TCRdb copy is restricted to in-frame clones and leaves out a portion. The table records about 26,000 clones, around two thirds of them present only once. The sample comprised CD4+ T cells from PBMCs, cultured in vitro. These receptors all stem from a human donor in good health.

This clone was seen a few times. The gene calls are TRBV28 and TRBJ1-1; possibly TRBD1 for D (6 bases). The germline gives CDR1 MDHEN, CDR2 SYDVKM. This CDR3 region has 14 residues. V lost 6 bases and J lost 1, with 12 bases in between. CDR3 sequence (DNA): TGTGCCAGCAGCTCAGGACAGAAGAACACTGAAGCTTTCTTT. Its translation: CASSSGQKNTEAFF.

CDR3 residues: CASSYSSLGARGYTF. As DNA, the CDR3 is TGTGCCAGCAGTTACTCGAGTTTGGGGGCGCGTGGCTACACCTTC. The chain uses TRBV6-6 and TRBJ1-2; D is possibly TRBD1 (6 bases). CDR1 is MNHNY and CDR2 is SVGAGI in the germline V gene (reference sequence). CDR3 length: 15 amino acids. V lost 0 bases, J lost 7 bases, and 15 bases lay in between.

The chain has TRBV19 and TRBJ2-5; D is undetermined. Trimming took 6 bases from V and 4 from J, leaving 9 bases between them. The germline V gene has CDR1 LNHDA and CDR2 SQIVND (reference sequence). This CDR3 spans 12 amino acids. The DNA of the CDR3 is TGTGCCAGTAGCTCAGGTGGAGAGACCCAGTACTTC. It yields the protein CASSSGGETQYF.

The chain recombines TRBV19 with TRBJ2-7; 7 nucleotides agree with TRBD1. The V gene end was trimmed by 5 bases and the J gene end by 4 bases; junction bases not matched to a gene: 14. Germline values: CDR1 LNHDA, CDR2 SQIVND (reference sequence). This CDR3 region has 16 residues. CDR3 in amino acids: CASSYAPTGKGYEQYF. The CDR3 nucleotides are TGTGCCAGTAGTTACGCCCCGACAGGGAAGGGGTACGAGCAGTACTTC.

The genes are TRBV18 and TRBJ2-7; the D gene is possibly TRBD2 (6 bases). This CDR3 comprises 15 residues. The V gene lost 3 bases and the J gene lost 5 bases, with 17 bases spanning the gap. In germline, CDR1 is KGHSH, CDR2 LQKENI. The CDR3 spells CASSPTTLWTNEQYF. For the CDR3, the DNA is TGTGCCAGCTCACCGACCACTTTATGGACTAACGAGCAGTACTTC. The entire variable domain, with the rest obtained from reference TRBV18 and TRBJ2-7, is as follows: NAGVMQNPRHLVRRRGQEARLRCSPMKGHSHVYWYRQLPEEGLKFMVYLQKENIIDESGMPKERFSAEFPKEGPSILRIQQVVRGDSAAYFCASSPTTLWTNEQYFGPGTRLTVT.

This chain joins TRBV5-6 and TRBJ2-3; D is undetermined. The CDR3 has 12 amino acids. Germline V gene data show CDR1 as SGHDT and CDR2 as YYEEEE. V was shortened by 1 base and J by 6 bases, with 6 bases between the two germline ends. Here the CDR3 reads CASSLIGDTQYF. CDR3 bases: TGTGCCAGCAGCTTGATAGGGGATACGCAGTATTTT.

The chain links TRBV5-5 to TRBJ2-1; D not certain. The CDR3 consists of 12 residues. With 2 bases removed from V and 10 bases from J, the gap between germline ends came to 10 bases. Germline lookup yields CDR1 SGHKS and CDR2 YYEKEE (reference sequence). The chain's CDR3 is CASSFVGREQFF. The CDR3 nucleotides are TGTGCCAGCAGCTTTGTAGGTAGGGAGCAGTTCTTC.

This clone appeared a single time. The chain carries TRBV9 and TRBJ1-2; 8 bases are a match to TRBD1. V trimming: 3 bases; J trimming: 4 bases; junction bases outside the gene matches: 11. From germline, CDR1 is SGDLS and CDR2 YYNGEE. The CDR3 sequence is 16 residues long. CDR3: CASSAGGAGGAYGYTF. The CDR3 DNA sequence: TGTGCCAGCAGCGCGGGGGGGGCAGGGGGCGCCTATGGCTACACCTTC.

The sample holds a few counts of this clone. This chain connects TRBV28 to TRBJ2-7, with 7 bases identical to TRBD1. The CDR3 is made up of 14 amino acids. Germline CDR1 MDHEN, CDR2 SYDVKM. Unmatched junction bases numbered 6, after V lost 6 bases and J lost 1 base. The chain's CDR3 is CASRPPGGSYEQYF. CDR3 coding DNA: TGTGCCAGCAGACCTCCAGGGGGATCCTACGAGCAGTACTTC. The entire variable domain, with the rest obtained from reference TRBV28 and TRBJ2-7, is as follows: DVKVTQSSRYLVKRTGEKVFLECVQDMDHENMFWYRQDPGLGLRLIYFSYDVKMKEKGDIPEGYSVSREKKERFSLILESASTNQTSMYLCASRPPGGSYEQYFGPGTRLTVT.

The genes are TRBV5-6 and TRBJ2-2; tentative D call: TRBD1 (5 bases). The CDR3 contains 15 residues. CDR1 and CDR2 (germline): SGHDT, YYEEEE. Deletions cut 1 base from V and 4 bases from J, with 11 bases between. The CDR3 loop reads CASSLLGPGTGELFF. DNA of the CDR3: TGTGCCAGCAGCTTGCTGGGGCCAGGCACCGGGGAGCTGTTTTTT.

This chain joins TRBV2 and TRBJ1-2, with D unresolved. Germline lookup yields CDR1 SNHLY and CDR2 FYNNEI. The CDR3 consists of 14 residues. V was clipped by 4 bases and J by 8 bases, with 17 bases between them. The CDR3 bases are TGTGCCAGCAGTGGCCAGCGCCCTTTTAAGGGCTACACCTTC. As protein: CASSGQRPFKGYTF.

This clone appeared a single time. The chain recombines TRBV7-9 with TRBJ1-1, with 7 bases that match TRBD1. The V segment lost 1 base and the J segment 1 base; nucleotides outside the gene matches: 15. The CDR3 totals 19 residues. Germline CDR1 is SEHNR and CDR2 is FQNEAQ (reference sequence). The CDR3 protein is CASSLVRALFGQENTEAFF. The CDR3 DNA sequence: TGTGCCAGCAGCTTAGTAAGGGCGCTCTTTGGACAGGAGAACACTGAAGCTTTCTTT.

This chain joins TRBV5-1 and TRBJ1-2, with TRBD1 identical over 9 bases. Germline trimming cut 5 bases from V and 2 bases from J; bases unmatched to any gene: 4. The CDR3 loop spans 14 amino acids. Per germline, CDR1 SGHRS and CDR2 YFSETQ. In DNA, the CDR3 is TGCGCCAGCAGTCAGGGACAGGGCAACTATGGCTACACCTTC. Amino acids: CASSQGQGNYGYTF.

The V call is TRBV3-1 (or the pseudogene TRBV3-2), the J call TRBJ1-3; no definite D call. CDR3 size: 17 residues. Germline loops: CDR1 LGHDT, CDR2 YNNKEL (reference sequence). V was cut by 0 bases and J by 1 base, with 13 bases left in between. CDR3 sequence reads: CASSQDAPRRSGNTIYF. The CDR3 DNA sequence: TGTGCCAGCAGCCAAGATGCCCCCAGAAGATCTGGAAACACCATATATTTT.

This clone is deemed medium-sized. This chain connects TRBV7-2 to TRBJ2-7; the match to TRBD1 covers 7 bases. There are 15 residues in the CDR3. V lost 5 bases and J lost 5; bases outside the gene matches: 12. In germline, CDR1 is SGHTA, CDR2 FQGNSA. The CDR3 protein is CASSAQGERVDEQYF. The CDR3 coding sequence is TGTGCCAGCAGCGCTCAGGGGGAACGGGTCGACGAGCAGTACTTC.

V usage is TRBV6-5 and J usage is TRBJ2-1; D is perhaps TRBD1 (5 bases). This CDR3 is 12 amino acids long. The V end lost 8 bases, the J end lost 4 bases, and 9 bases lay between the germline ends. Germline values: CDR1 MNHEY, CDR2 SVGAGI. DNA of the CDR3: TGTGCCAGCCCGAACAGGTACAATGAGCAGTTCTTC. Its protein product is CASPNRYNEQFF.

The V and J genes are TRBV7-9 and TRBJ2-5; the D call may be TRBD1 or TRBD2 (7 bases each). Trimming left V 2 bases short and J 5 bases short, with 12 bases between. CDR1 and CDR2 (germline): SEHNR, FQNEAQ (reference sequence). The CDR3 covers 14 residues. As DNA, the CDR3 is TGTGCCAGCAGCTTACCCAGGGGGGGCGAGACCCAGTACTTC. Its protein is CASSLPRGGETQYF. The complete variable domain, with remaining parts taken from reference TRBV7-9 and TRBJ2-5, reads DTGVSQNPRHKITKRGQNVTFRCDPISEHNRLYWYRQTLGQGPEFLTYFQNEAQLEKSRLLSDRFSAERPKGSFSTLEIQRTEQGDSAMYLCASSLPRGGETQYFGPGTRLLVL.

The V call is TRBV6-2 or TRBV6-3, the J call TRBJ2-5; D uncertain. Trimming shortened V by 0 bases and J by 2 bases, and 10 bases separated the two germline ends. The germline CDR1 and CDR2 sequences are MNHEY and SVGEGT. The CDR3 runs to 15 residues. The CDR3 spells CASSYSRPDQETQYF. The CDR3 DNA reads TGTGCCAGCAGTTACTCGAGGCCAGATCAAGAGACCCAGTACTTC.

The chain joins TRBV18 to TRBJ2-2; maybe TRBD1 (6 bases). CDR3 length: 15 amino acids. Germline V gives CDR1 KGHSH, CDR2 LQKENI. The V end was cut by 2 bases, the J end by 3 bases, with 10 bases between. CDR3: CASSPRTADTGELFF. For the CDR3, the DNA is TGTGCCAGCTCACCAAGGACAGCCGACACCGGGGAGCTGTTTTTT.

This clone appeared once. The V and J genes are TRBV5-1 and TRBJ1-2; a possible D gene is TRBD1 (6 bases). Germline V gene sequence: CDR1 SGHRS, CDR2 YFSETQ. The length of the CDR3 is 14 residues. The V end lost 1 base, the J end lost 4 bases, and 11 bases lay between the germline ends. The CDR3 spells CASSLTTGFYGYTF. In DNA form, the CDR3 reads TGCGCCAGCAGCTTGACTACAGGGTTCTATGGCTACACCTTC.

The chain uses TRBV2 and TRBJ2-1; D is perhaps TRBD2 (6 bases). Germline CDR1 is SNHLY and CDR2 is FYNNEI. This CDR3 contains 14 residues. The germline V and J ends were trimmed by 3 bases and 8 bases, with 14 bases remaining between them. CDR3 DNA sequence: TGTGCCAGCAGTGAGCAGGGCGGGGTTTATGAGCAGTTCTTC. This encodes CASSEQGGVYEQFF.